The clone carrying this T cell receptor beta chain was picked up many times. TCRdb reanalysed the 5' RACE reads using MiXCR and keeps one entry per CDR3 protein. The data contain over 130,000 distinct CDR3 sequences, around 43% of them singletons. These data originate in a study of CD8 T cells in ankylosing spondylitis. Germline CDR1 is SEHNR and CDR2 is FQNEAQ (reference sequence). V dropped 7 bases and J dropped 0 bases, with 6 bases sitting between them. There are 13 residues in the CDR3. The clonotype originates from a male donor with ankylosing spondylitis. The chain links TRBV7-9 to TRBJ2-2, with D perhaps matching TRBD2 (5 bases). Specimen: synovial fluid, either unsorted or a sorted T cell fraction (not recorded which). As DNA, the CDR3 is TGTGCCAGCACGGGATCGAACACCGGGGAGCTGTTTTTT. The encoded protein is CASTGSNTGELFF. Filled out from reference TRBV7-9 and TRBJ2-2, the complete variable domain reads DTGVSQNPRHKITKRGQNVTFRCDPISEHNRLYWYRQTLGQGPEFLTYFQNEAQLEKSRLLSDRFSAERPKGSFSTLEIQRTEQGDSAMYLCASTGSNTGELFFGEGSRLTVL.